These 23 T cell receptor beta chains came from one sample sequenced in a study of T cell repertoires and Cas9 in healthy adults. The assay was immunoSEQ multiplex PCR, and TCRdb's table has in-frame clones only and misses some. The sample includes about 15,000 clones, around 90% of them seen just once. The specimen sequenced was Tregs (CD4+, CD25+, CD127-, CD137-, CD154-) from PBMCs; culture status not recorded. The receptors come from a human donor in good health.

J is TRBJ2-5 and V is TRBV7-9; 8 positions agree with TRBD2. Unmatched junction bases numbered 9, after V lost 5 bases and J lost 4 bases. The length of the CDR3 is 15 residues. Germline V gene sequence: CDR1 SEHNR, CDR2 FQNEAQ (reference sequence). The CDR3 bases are TGTGCCAGCAGCCCGGCGGGGGGTTGGGGAGAGACCCAGTACTTC. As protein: CASSPAGGWGETQYF.

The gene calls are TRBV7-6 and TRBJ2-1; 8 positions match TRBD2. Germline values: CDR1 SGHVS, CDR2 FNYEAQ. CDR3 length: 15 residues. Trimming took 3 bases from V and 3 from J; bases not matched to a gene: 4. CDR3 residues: CASSLVAGNYNEQFF. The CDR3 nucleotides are TGTGCCAGCAGCTTGGTAGCGGGGAACTACAATGAGCAGTTCTTC.

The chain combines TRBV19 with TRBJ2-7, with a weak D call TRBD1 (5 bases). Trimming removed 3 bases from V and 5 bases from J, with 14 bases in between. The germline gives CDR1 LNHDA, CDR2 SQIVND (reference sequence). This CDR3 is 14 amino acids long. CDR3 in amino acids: CASSIQGFGHEQYF. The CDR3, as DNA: TGTGCCAGTAGTATCCAGGGTTTTGGGCACGAGCAGTACTTC.

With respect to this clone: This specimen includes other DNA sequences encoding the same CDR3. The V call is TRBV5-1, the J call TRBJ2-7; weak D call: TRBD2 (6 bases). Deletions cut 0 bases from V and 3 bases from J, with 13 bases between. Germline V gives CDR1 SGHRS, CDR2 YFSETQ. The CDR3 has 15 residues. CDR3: CASSLVGGGLYEQYF. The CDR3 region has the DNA TGCGCCAGCAGCTTGGTAGGCGGAGGGCTCTACGAGCAGTACTTC.

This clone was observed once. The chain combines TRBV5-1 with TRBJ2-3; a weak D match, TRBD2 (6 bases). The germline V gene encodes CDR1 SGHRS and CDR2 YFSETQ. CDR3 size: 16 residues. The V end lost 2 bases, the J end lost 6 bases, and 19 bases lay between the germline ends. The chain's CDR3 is CASSFSTGTRSDTQYF. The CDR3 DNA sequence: TGCGCCAGCAGCTTTTCTACCGGGACTCGGTCGGATACGCAGTATTTT.

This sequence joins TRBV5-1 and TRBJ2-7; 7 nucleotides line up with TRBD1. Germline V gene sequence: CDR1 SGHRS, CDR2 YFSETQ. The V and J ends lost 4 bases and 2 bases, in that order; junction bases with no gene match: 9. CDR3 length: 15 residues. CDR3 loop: CASSQSNRGTYEQYF. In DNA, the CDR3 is TGCGCCAGCAGCCAGTCCAACAGGGGAACCTACGAGCAGTACTTC.

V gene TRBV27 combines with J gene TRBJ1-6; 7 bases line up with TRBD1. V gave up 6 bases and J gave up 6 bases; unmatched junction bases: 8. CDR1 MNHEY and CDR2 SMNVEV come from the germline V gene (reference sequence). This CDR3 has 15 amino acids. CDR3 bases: TGTGCCAGCAGGTTCGACAGGGCTGTTAATTCACCCCTCCACTTT. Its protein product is CASRFDRAVNSPLHF.

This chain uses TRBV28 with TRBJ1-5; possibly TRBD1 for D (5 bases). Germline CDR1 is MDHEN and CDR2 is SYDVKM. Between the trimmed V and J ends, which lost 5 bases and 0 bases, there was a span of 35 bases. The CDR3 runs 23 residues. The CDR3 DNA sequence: TGTGCCAGCAGTCCCCCAACCTACCCTCCCCGGAGCAGGGTAGAGTATAGCAATCAGCCCCAGCATTTT. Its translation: CASSPPTYPPRSRVEYSNQPQHF.

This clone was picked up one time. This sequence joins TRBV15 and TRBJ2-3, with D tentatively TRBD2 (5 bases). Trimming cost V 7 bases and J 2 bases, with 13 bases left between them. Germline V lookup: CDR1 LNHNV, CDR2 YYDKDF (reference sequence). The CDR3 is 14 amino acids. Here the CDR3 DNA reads TGTGCCACCAAGGTGGACTTCTTCACAGATACGCAGTATTTT. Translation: CATKVDFFTDTQYF.

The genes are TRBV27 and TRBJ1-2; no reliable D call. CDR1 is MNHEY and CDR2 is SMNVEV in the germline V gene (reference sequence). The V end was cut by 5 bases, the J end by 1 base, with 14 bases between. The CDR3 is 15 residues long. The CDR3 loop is CASSTRRRDNYGYTF. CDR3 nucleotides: TGTGCCAGCAGTACAAGGCGTAGGGATAACTATGGCTACACCTTC.

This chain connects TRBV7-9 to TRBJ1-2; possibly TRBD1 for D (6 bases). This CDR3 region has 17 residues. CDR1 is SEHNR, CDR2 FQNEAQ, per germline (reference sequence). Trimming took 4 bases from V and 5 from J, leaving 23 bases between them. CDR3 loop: CASSSLGRQGGLYGYTF. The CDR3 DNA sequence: TGTGCCAGCAGCTCGCTCGGTCGGCAAGGGGGGTTATATGGCTACACCTTC.

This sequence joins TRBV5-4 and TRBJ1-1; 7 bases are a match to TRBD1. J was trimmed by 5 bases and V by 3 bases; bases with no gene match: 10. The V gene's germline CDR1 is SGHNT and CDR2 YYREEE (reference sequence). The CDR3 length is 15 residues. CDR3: CASSSKTGRTTEAFF. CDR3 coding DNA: TGTGCCAGCAGCTCTAAGACAGGGCGTACTACTGAAGCTTTCTTT.

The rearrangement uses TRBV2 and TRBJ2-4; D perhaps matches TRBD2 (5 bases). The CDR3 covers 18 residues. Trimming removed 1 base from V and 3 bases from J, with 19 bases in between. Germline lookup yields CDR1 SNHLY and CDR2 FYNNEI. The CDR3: CASSEGIGLPAGKNIQYF. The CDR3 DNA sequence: TGTGCCAGCAGTGAAGGAATAGGACTCCCGGCGGGCAAAAACATTCAGTACTTC. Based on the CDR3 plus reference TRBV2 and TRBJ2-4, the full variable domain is EPEVTQTPSHQVTQMGQEVILRCVPISNHLYFYWYRQILGQKVEFLVSFYNNEISEKSEIFDDQFSVERPDGSNFTLKIRSTKLEDSAMYFCASSEGIGLPAGKNIQYFGAGTRLSVL.

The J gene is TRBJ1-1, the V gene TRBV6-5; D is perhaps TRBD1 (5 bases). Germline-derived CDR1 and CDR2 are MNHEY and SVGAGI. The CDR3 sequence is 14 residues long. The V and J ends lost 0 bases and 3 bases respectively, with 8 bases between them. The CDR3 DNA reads TGTGCCAGCAGTTACTCTCGCAGGGACACTGAAGCTTTCTTT. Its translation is CASSYSRRDTEAFF.

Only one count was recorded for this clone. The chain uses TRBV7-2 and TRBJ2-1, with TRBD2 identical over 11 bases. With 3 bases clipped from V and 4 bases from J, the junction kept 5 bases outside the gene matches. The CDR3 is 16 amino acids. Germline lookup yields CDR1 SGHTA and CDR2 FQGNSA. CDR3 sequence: CASSFPGTSGYNEQFF. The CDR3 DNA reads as TGTGCCAGCAGCTTCCCCGGGACTAGCGGATACAATGAGCAGTTCTTC.

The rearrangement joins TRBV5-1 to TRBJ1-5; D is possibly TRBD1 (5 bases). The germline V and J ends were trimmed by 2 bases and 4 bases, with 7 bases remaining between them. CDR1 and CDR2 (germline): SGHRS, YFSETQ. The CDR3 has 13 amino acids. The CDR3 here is CASSFGGNQPQHF. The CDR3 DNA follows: TGCGCCAGCAGCTTTGGGGGGAATCAGCCCCAGCATTTT.

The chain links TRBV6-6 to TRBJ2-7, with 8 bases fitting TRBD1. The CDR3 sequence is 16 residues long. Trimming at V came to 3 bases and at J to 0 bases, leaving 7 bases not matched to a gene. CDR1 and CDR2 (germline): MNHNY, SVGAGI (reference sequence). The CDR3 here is CASSYRLDRDSYEQYF. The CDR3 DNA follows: TGTGCCAGCAGTTATCGCCTGGACAGGGACTCCTACGAGCAGTACTTC.

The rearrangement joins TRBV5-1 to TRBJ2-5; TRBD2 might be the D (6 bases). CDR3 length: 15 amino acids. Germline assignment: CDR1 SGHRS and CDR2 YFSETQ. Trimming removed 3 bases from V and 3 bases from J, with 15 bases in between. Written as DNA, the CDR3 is TGCGCCAGCAGCTCTAACCCTGGGGGGAAAGAGACCCAGTACTTC. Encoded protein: CASSSNPGGKETQYF.

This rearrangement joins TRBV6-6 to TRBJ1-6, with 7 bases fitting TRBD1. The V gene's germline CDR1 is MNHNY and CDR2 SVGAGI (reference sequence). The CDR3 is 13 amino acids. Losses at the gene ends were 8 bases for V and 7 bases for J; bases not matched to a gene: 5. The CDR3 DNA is TGTGCCAGCTCCGGGACAGAGAATTCACCCCTCCACTTT. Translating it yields CASSGTENSPLHF.

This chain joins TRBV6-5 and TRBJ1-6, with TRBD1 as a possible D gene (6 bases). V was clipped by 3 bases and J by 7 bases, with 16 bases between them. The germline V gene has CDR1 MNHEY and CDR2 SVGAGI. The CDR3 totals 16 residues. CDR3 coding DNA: TGTGCCAGCAGTTATTCTACAGGGTTTTCCAATTCACCCCTCCACTTT. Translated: CASSYSTGFSNSPLHF.

The CDR3 sequence is CASSRQDSGANVLTF. DNA of the CDR3: TGTGCCAGTAGTAGGCAGGACTCTGGGGCCAACGTCCTGACTTTC. The rearrangement joins TRBV19 to TRBJ2-6; no firm D call. Germline V gene sequence: CDR1 LNHDA, CDR2 SQIVND (reference sequence). This CDR3 has 15 amino acids. Trimming pared 4 bases from V and 0 bases from J, leaving 7 bases between.

The CDR3 reads CASSPQQITSGVLGKEQYF. The CDR3 DNA follows: TGTGCCAGCAGCCCGCAACAAATTACCTCAGGGGTCCTCGGTAAGGAGCAGTACTTC. The V call is TRBV7-6, the J call TRBJ2-7, with a possible D match to TRBD1 (6 bases). This CDR3 is 19 amino acids long. V was cut by 5 bases and J by 7 bases, with 33 bases left in between. The germline V gene has CDR1 SGHVS and CDR2 FNYEAQ. The full variable domain, with the rest looked up from reference TRBV7-6 and TRBJ2-7, is GAGVSQSPRYKVTKRGQDVALRCDPISGHVSLYWYRQALGQGPEFLTYFNYEAQQDKSGLPNDRFSAERPEGSISTLTIQRTEQRDSAMYRCASSPQQITSGVLGKEQYFGPGTRLTVT.

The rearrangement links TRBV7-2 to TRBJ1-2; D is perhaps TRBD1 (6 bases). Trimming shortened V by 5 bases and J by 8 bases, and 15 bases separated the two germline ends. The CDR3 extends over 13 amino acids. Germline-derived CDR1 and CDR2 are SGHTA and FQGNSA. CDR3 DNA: TGTGCCAGCAGCGTGACAGGAGTTGAGGGCTACACCTTC. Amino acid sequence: CASSVTGVEGYTF.